Sequencing of this T cell receptor beta chain was carried out in a study of OX40 agonist ivuxolimab in advanced cancers. About the research overall: Patient treatment consisted of intravenous ivuxolimab administration every 2 weeks at 0.01 to 10 mg/kg. Males comprised roughly four fifths of the group, whose mean age was roughly 60 years (range about 20 to 79).

The assay was immunoSEQ multiplex PCR, and TCRdb's table has in-frame clones only and misses some. Seen here are 35,000 to 40,000 clones, 70% to 85% observed once, and the top ten hold 20% to 25%. The junction had 11 bases not matched to a gene; V was cut back by 9 bases and J by 5 bases. This CDR3 is built from 15 residues. In germline, CDR1 is MNHNS, CDR2 SASEGT. With regard to this clone: Its antigen is unknown.

Study conclusions and caveats: At doses 0.1 to 3.0 mg/kg, CD4+ and CD8+ clones expanded. Also showing low normalized T-cell clonal expansion were some of the nonresponders.

The sequence was collected from an adult with an advanced solid tumor such as melanoma, head and neck, liver or kidney cancer. The chain uses TRBV6-1 and TRBJ1-1; 11 bases match TRBD1. The sequencing here drew on CD4+ or CD8+ T cells sorted from blood, taken in a trial of the OX40 agonist ivuxolimab. The CDR3 reads CASVGDRGMRTEAFF. Here the CDR3 DNA reads TGTGCCAGTGTAGGGGACAGGGGGATGAGGACTGAAGCTTTCTTT.